One sample yielded the 17 T cell receptor beta chains listed below, sequenced in a study of T cell responses to AZD1222 COVID-19 vaccine (dated by TCRdb to the early 2020s). The library was obtained by the immunoSEQ multiplex PCR assay. The clones in this table, taken by TCRdb from immuneACCESS, are in-frame only. Not every clone is retained; where verified, under half of the shortfall comes from an unresolved V gene, and the cause of the rest is unknown. The sample contains around 77,000 clones, around 86% of them found a single time. The ten largest make up around 24% of the sample. The sample's time point label, decoded: baseline before first vaccination. The source was peripheral blood, collected on day 0 of AZD1222 vaccination. The receptors here all came from an adult in good health.

This clone was seen a few times. J is TRBJ2-7 and V is TRBV28; D is uncertain. This CDR3 contains 13 residues. Germline V gene sequence: CDR1 MDHEN, CDR2 SYDVKM. V was cut by 5 bases and J by 2 bases, with 10 bases left in between. CDR3 DNA sequence: TGTGCCAGCAGTCTAACACCGACCTACGAGCAGTACTTC. It codes for CASSLTPTYEQYF.

The rearrangement links TRBV6-7 to TRBJ2-7; 9 bases align to TRBD1. TRBV6-7 is identified as an open reading frame with a role that is uncertain. J lost 1 base, V lost 6 bases, and 7 bases had no gene match. This CDR3 comprises 15 residues. CDR3 sequence reads: CASRFRDRDSYEQYF. CDR3 in DNA: TGTGCCAGCAGGTTCCGGGACAGGGATTCCTACGAGCAGTACTTC.

This clone was seen only once. The gene calls are TRBV7-2 and TRBJ2-7; 8 positions agree with TRBD2. The CDR3 is made up of 15 amino acids. The V and J ends lost 5 bases and 6 bases, in that order; junction bases with no gene match: 12. Germline V lookup: CDR1 SGHTA, CDR2 FQGNSA. The CDR3 protein is CASSPEGVAGPEQYF. In DNA form, the CDR3 reads TGTGCCAGCAGCCCCGAGGGGGTAGCGGGGCCCGAGCAGTACTTC.

This rearrangement joins TRBV5-1 to TRBJ2-5, with D possibly being TRBD1 (5 bases). Germline V CDR1 and CDR2: SGHRS, YFSETQ. This CDR3 is built from 16 residues. The V and J ends lost 0 bases and 5 bases respectively, with 17 bases between them. CDR3 sequence reads: CASSLGYGSGKETQYF. CDR3 nucleotide sequence: TGCGCCAGCAGCTTGGGGTATGGGTCAGGGAAGGAGACCCAGTACTTC. Combining the CDR3 with reference TRBV5-1 and TRBJ2-5 gives the whole variable domain KAGVTQTPRYLIKTRGQQVTLSCSPISGHRSVSWYQQTPGQGLQFLFEYFSETQRNKGNFPGRFSGRQFSNSRSEMNVSTLELGDSALYLCASSLGYGSGKETQYFGPGTRLLVL.

The chain joins TRBV20-1 to TRBJ2-3; D unclear. V gave up 6 bases and J gave up 6 bases, with 10 bases separating them. CDR1 and CDR2 from the germline V gene are DFQATT and SNEGSKA (reference sequence). The CDR3 totals 11 residues. The CDR3, as DNA: TGCAGTGCCCGGTCGGTTGATACGCAGTATTTT. Its translation is CSARSVDTQYF.

V and J are TRBV30 and TRBJ1-1, with D maybe TRBD1 (5 bases). The CDR3 runs to 11 residues. The germline V and J ends were trimmed by 3 bases and 8 bases, with 10 bases remaining between them. Germline V lookup: CDR1 GTSNPN, CDR2 SVGIG (reference sequence). CDR3 residues: CAWRTGPEAFF. The CDR3 DNA reads as TGTGCCTGGAGGACGGGGCCCGAAGCTTTCTTT.

The chain uses TRBV30 and TRBJ2-3, with a tentative D call TRBD1 (5 bases). The CDR3 has 12 residues. Germline CDR1 GTSNPN, CDR2 SVGIG (reference sequence). Trimming took 3 bases from V and 6 from J, leaving 10 bases between them. CDR3 residues: CAWRSTVDTQYF. CDR3 bases: TGTGCCTGGAGGTCGACAGTCGATACGCAGTATTTT.

This chain links TRBV14 with TRBJ1-2, with no clear D. The CDR3 is made up of 13 amino acids. V was cut by 6 bases and J by 0 bases, with 8 bases left in between. Germline assignment: CDR1 SGHDN and CDR2 FVKESK. The CDR3 spells CASRGDANYGYTF. In nucleotides, the CDR3 is TGTGCCAGCAGAGGAGACGCTAACTATGGCTACACCTTC.

A single count supports this clone. V is TRBV11-2 and J is TRBJ1-1, with a weak D call TRBD1 (5 bases). This CDR3 is built from 17 residues. Germline CDR1 and CDR2: SGHAT and FQNNGV. Deletions cut 5 bases from V and 3 bases from J, with 22 bases between. CDR3 sequence reads: CASSPRGEALLHTEAFF. CDR3 in DNA: TGTGCCAGCAGCCCACGGGGGGAGGCATTACTGCACACTGAAGCTTTCTTT.

This chain connects TRBV28 to TRBJ2-1; D remains unclear. The V gene lost 5 bases and the J gene lost 0 bases, with 17 bases spanning the gap. There are 17 residues in the CDR3. Germline assignment: CDR1 MDHEN and CDR2 SYDVKM. The CDR3 reads CASSPPRLWGSYNEQFF. As DNA, the CDR3 is TGTGCCAGCAGTCCCCCTAGACTTTGGGGCTCCTACAATGAGCAGTTCTTC.

The chain joins TRBV10-3 to TRBJ1-2; D is perhaps TRBD1 (5 bases). Germline V gene sequence: CDR1 ENHRY, CDR2 SYGVKD. The CDR3 has 14 amino acids. V was clipped by 7 bases and J by 4 bases, with 16 bases between them. The chain's CDR3 is CAITDARGSYGYTF. CDR3 nucleotide sequence: TGTGCCATCACAGACGCTCGGGGGAGCTATGGCTACACCTTC.

The chain employs TRBV7-3 and TRBJ1-4; D gene uncertain. The germline V gene has CDR1 SGHTA and CDR2 FQGTGA. Trimming shortened V by 4 bases and J by 7 bases, and 4 bases separated the two germline ends. The CDR3 is made up of 11 amino acids. The CDR3 region has the DNA TGTGCCAGCAGCTATCGTGAAAAACTGTTTTTT. This encodes CASSYREKLFF. Together with reference TRBV7-3 and TRBJ1-4, the CDR3 gives the full variable domain: GAGVSQTPSNKVTEKGKYVELRCDPISGHTALYWYRQSLGQGPEFLIYFQGTGAADDSGLPNDRFFAVRPEGSVSTLKIQRTERGDSAVYLCASSYREKLFFGSGTQLSVL.

V usage is TRBV6-4 and J usage is TRBJ1-5; D possibly corresponds to TRBD1 (5 bases). V dropped 6 bases and J dropped 1 base, with 7 bases sitting between them. The germline CDR1 and CDR2 sequences are MRHNA and SNTAGT. The CDR3 runs 13 residues. The CDR3 is CASSRDSNQPQHF. The CDR3, as DNA: TGTGCCAGCAGCCGGGACAGCAATCAGCCCCAGCATTTT.

The V gene is TRBV10-1, the J gene TRBJ2-1, with 7 bases matching TRBD2. This CDR3 has 13 residues. V lost 8 bases, J lost 8 bases, and 9 bases stayed unmatched. Looked up from germline, CDR1 is WNHNN and CDR2 is SYGVQD (reference sequence). This CDR3 reads CASAWEGGYEQFF. In nucleotides, the CDR3 is TGCGCCAGCGCCTGGGAGGGAGGATATGAGCAGTTCTTC.

The V call is TRBV3-1 (or the pseudogene TRBV3-2), the J call TRBJ1-1, with D possibly being TRBD1 (6 bases). This CDR3 contains 16 residues. Germline V gives CDR1 LGHDT, CDR2 YNNKEL (reference sequence). The V end was cut by 4 bases, the J end by 3 bases, with 18 bases between. CDR3 loop: CASSPPGRGRDTEAFF. DNA for the CDR3: TGTGCCAGCAGCCCCCCGGGCCGGGGGCGCGACACTGAAGCTTTCTTT.

The V gene is TRBV6-4, the J gene TRBJ1-2; D is uncertain. Between the trimmed V and J ends, which lost 6 bases and 4 bases, there was a span of 6 bases. CDR3 length: 11 residues. CDR1 and CDR2 from the germline V gene are MRHNA and SNTAGT. The CDR3: CASRGSYGYTF. As DNA, the CDR3 is TGTGCCAGCAGGGGGTCCTATGGCTACACCTTC.

The chain uses TRBV7-3 and TRBJ2-1, with 8 bases fitting TRBD1. Germline loops: CDR1 SGHTA, CDR2 FQGTGA. The CDR3 has 16 amino acids. The V segment lost 3 bases and the J segment 4 bases; nucleotides outside the gene matches: 8. The CDR3 DNA is TGTGCCAGCAGCTTGACAGGGGCCACTGGGTACAATGAGCAGTTCTTC. Translating gives CASSLTGATGYNEQFF.